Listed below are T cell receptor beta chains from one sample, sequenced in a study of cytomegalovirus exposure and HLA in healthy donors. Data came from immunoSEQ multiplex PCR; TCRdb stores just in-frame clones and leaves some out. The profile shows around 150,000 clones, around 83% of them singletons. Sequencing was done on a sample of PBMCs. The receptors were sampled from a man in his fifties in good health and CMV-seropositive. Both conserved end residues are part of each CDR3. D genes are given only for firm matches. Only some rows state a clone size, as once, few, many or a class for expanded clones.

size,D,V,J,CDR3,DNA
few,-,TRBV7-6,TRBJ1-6,CASSFTQGRDSPLHF,TGTGCCAGCAGCTTTACCCAAGGTCGGGATTCACCCCTCCACTTT
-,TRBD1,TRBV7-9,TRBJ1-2,CASSLSTGWGSRGGYTF,TGTGCCAGCAGCTTATCGACAGGGTGGGGCAGTCGCGGGGGCTACACCTTC
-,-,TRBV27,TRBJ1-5,CASSFRGGPQHF,TGTGCCAGCAGTTTTCGGGGAGGGCCCCAGCATTTT
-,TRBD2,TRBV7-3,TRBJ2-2,CASSPGPGLAGVYGELFF,TGTGCCAGCAGCCCAGGGCCGGGACTAGCGGGAGTTTACGGGGAGCTGTTTTTT
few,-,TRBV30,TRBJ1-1,CAGEWGERAYTEAFF,TGTGCCGGGGAGTGGGGCGAGCGGGCCTACACTGAAGCTTTCTTT
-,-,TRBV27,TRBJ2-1,CASSLVPGNNEQFF,TGTGCCAGCAGTTTAGTCCCGGGAAACAATGAGCAGTTCTTC
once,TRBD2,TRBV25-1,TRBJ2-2,CASSWGLADTGELFF,TGTGCCAGCAGTTGGGGACTAGCAGACACCGGGGAGCTGTTTTTT
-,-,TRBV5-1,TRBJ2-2,CASSWAGRANTGELFF,TGCGCCAGCAGCTGGGCCGGGAGAGCGAACACCGGGGAGCTGTTTTTT
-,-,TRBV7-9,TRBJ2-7,CASSLAGWTGSDEQYF,TGCGCCAGCAGCTTAGCGGGGTGGACAGGGTCCGACGAGCAGTACTTC
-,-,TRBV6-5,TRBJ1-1,CATSSPRSMNTEAFF,TGTGCCACAAGCTCCCCTCGGAGCATGAACACTGAAGCTTTCTTT
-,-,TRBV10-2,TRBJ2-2,CASSEGGAGELFF,TGCGCCAGCAGTGAGGGAGGGGCCGGGGAGCTGTTTTTT
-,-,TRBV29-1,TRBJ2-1,CSVELRGPEQFF,TGCAGCGTTGAATTGAGAGGGCCTGAGCAGTTCTTC
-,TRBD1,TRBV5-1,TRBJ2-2,CASSVPGQVDTGELFF,TGCGCCAGCAGCGTGCCGGGACAGGTGGACACCGGGGAGCTGTTTTTT
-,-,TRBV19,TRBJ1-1,CASSIDWGGGTEAFF,TGTGCCAGTAGTATAGATTGGGGAGGAGGAACTGAAGCTTTCTTT
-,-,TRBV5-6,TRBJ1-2,CASSLGGPGVGYGYTF,TGTGCCAGCAGCTTGGGAGGCCCGGGGGTAGGCTATGGCTACACCTTC
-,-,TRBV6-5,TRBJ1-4,CASSYSATNEKLFF,TGTGCCAGCAGTTATAGTGCAACTAATGAAAAACTGTTTTTT
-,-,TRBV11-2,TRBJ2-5,CASSPPGPRLETQYF,TGTGCCAGCAGCCCACCGGGTCCTAGGCTGGAGACCCAGTACTTC
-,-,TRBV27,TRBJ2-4,CASTSAKNIQYF,TGTGCCAGCACTTCAGCCAAAAACATTCAGTACTTC
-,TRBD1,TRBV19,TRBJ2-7,CASSAETGGKSFIYEQYF,TGTGCCAGTAGTGCCGAGACAGGGGGGAAATCATTTATCTACGAGCAGTACTTC
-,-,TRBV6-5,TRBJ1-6,CASSIDRTANSPLHF,TGTGCCAGCAGTATAGACAGAACCGCTAATTCACCCCTCCACTTT
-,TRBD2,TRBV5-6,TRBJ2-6,CASSGTSGRVTGANVLTF,TGTGCCAGCAGCGGTACTAGCGGGAGGGTCACTGGGGCCAACGTCCTGACTTTC
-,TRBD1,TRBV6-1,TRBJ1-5,CASSDRDRGSNQPQHF,TGTGCCAGCAGTGATCGAGACAGGGGAAGCAATCAGCCCCAGCATTTT
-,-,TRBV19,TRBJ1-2,CASGGPYGYTF,TGTGCCAGCGGAGGACCCTATGGCTACACCTTC
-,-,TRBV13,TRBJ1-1,CASSLGRQSEAFF,TGTGCCAGCAGCTTAGGCCGACAGAGTGAAGCTTTCTTT
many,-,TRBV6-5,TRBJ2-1,CASSTSWSGRQFF,TGTGCCAGCAGTACGTCTTGGTCCGGTCGACAGTTCTTC
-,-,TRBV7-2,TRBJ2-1,CASSTDKGGQFF,TGTGCCAGCAGCACCGACAAAGGGGGACAGTTCTTC
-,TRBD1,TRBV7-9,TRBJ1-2,CASSLSGRDRGYTF,TGTGCCAGCAGCCTATCAGGACGGGACAGGGGCTACACCTTC
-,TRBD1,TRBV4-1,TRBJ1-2,CASSPTGNYGYTF,TGCGCCAGCTCTCCGACAGGGAACTATGGCTACACCTTC
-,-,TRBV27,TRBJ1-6,CASARGSNSPLHF,TGTGCCAGCGCCCGGGGGTCTAATTCACCCCTCCACTTT
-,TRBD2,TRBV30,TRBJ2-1,CAWNSGRGNEQFF,TGTGCCTGGAATAGCGGGAGGGGGAATGAGCAGTTCTTC
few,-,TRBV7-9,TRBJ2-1,CASAGPSDEQFF,TGTGCCAGTGCGGGGCCTTCGGATGAGCAGTTCTTC
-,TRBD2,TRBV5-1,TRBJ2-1,CASSPDLGRGNEQFF,TGCGCCAGCAGCCCGGACTTAGGGAGGGGAAATGAGCAGTTCTTC
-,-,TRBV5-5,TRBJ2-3,CASSSYSDTQYF,TGTGCCAGCAGCTCCTACTCTGATACGCAGTATTTT
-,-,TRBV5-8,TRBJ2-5,CATRFGRVKETQYF,TGTGCCACCAGATTCGGGAGAGTTAAAGAGACCCAGTACTTC
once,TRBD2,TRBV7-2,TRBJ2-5,CASNKMKGLAVQETQYF,TGTGCCAGCAACAAAATGAAGGGACTAGCGGTCCAAGAGACCCAGTACTTC
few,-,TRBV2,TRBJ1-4,CASVRGGEKLFF,TGTGCCAGCGTAAGGGGGGGTGAAAAACTGTTTTTT
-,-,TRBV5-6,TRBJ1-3,CASSLVQGQTGNTIYF,TGTGCCAGCAGCTTGGTTCAGGGCCAGACTGGAAACACCATATATTTT
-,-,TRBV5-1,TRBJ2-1,CASSLVQASNEQFF,TGCGCCAGCAGCTTGGTACAGGCCAGCAATGAGCAGTTCTTC
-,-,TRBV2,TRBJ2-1,CATHRSLSPYNEQFF,TGTGCCACCCATCGTAGCCTTTCACCGTACAATGAGCAGTTCTTC
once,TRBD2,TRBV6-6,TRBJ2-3,CASEAGGSADTQYF,TGTGCCAGCGAGGCGGGGGGATCAGCAGATACGCAGTATTTT
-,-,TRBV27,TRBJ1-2,CASSLGGNYGYTF,TGTGCCAGCAGTTTGGGAGGTAACTATGGCTACACCTTC
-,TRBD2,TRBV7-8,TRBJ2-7,CASSLAVGAGGSYEQYF,TGTGCCAGCAGCTTAGCTGTTGGAGCGGGGGGCTCCTACGAGCAGTACTTC
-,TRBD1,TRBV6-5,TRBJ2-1,CASSYSSDRVYNEQFF,TGTGCCAGCAGTTACTCGTCGGACAGGGTGTACAATGAGCAGTTCTTC
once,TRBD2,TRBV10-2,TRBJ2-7,CASSGATSGGIYYEQYF,TGCGCCAGCAGTGGGGCCACTAGCGGGGGGATTTACTACGAGCAGTACTTC
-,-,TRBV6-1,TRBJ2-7,CATSRAYEQYF,TGTGCCACGTCCCGGGCCTACGAGCAGTACTTC
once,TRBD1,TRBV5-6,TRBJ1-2,CASSLGQGGGYGYTF,TGTGCCAGCAGCTTGGGACAGGGGGGAGGCTATGGCTACACCTTC
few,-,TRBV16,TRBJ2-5,CASSHGSGGQETQYF,TGTGCCAGCAGCCATGGAAGTGGGGGGCAAGAGACCCAGTACTTC
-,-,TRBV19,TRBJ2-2,CASSIRRGNTGELFF,TGTGCCAGTAGTATCCGGCGGGGGAACACCGGGGAGCTGTTTTTT
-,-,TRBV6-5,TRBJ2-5,CASSYGVPLGGETQYF,TGTGCCAGCAGTTACGGAGTCCCATTAGGAGGGGAGACCCAGTACTTC
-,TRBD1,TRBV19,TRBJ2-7,CASSITGGSYEQYF,TGTGCCAGTAGTATTACAGGGGGCTCCTACGAGCAGTACTTC
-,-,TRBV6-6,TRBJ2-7,CASSLGGANYEQYF,TGTGCCAGCAGCCTTGGGGGGGCGAACTACGAGCAGTACTTC
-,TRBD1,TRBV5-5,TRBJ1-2,CASSLGQGSVLGYTF,TGTGCCAGCAGCTTGGGACAGGGGAGTGTGCTTGGCTACACCTTC
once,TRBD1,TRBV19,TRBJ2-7,CASSPGQGFEQYF,TGTGCCAGTAGTCCGGGACAGGGTTTCGAGCAGTACTTC